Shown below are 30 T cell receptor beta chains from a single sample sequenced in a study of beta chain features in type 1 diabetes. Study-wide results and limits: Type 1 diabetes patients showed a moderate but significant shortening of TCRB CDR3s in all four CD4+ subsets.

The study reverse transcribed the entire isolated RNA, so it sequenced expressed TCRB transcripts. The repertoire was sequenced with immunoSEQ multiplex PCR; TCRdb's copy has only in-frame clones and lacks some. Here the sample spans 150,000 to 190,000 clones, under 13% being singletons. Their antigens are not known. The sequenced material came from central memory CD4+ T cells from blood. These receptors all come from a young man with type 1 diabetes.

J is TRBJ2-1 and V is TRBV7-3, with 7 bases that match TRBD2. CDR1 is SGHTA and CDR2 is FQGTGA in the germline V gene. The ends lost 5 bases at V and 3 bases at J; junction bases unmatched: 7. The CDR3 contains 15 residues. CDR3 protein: CASSTASGNYNEQFF. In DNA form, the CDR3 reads TGTGCCAGCAGCACTGCTAGCGGCAACTACAATGAGCAGTTCTTC.

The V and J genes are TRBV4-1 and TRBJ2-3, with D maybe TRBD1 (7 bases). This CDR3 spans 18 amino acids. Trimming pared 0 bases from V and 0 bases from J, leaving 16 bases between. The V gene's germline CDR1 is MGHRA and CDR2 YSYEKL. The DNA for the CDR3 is TGCGCCAGCAGCCAAGATGGGGCGGGACAGCCAAGCACAGATACGCAGTATTTT. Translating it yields CASSQDGAGQPSTDTQYF.

The CDR3 bases are TGTGCCAGCAGACCGGGACAGGGGGCGTGGGAGACCCAGTACTTC. Translation gives CASRPGQGAWETQYF. The chain employs TRBV28 and TRBJ2-5; 12 bases are a match to TRBD1. The CDR3 spans 15 residues. From germline, CDR1 is MDHEN and CDR2 SYDVKM. Trimming at V came to 6 bases and at J to 5 bases, leaving 7 bases not matched to a gene.

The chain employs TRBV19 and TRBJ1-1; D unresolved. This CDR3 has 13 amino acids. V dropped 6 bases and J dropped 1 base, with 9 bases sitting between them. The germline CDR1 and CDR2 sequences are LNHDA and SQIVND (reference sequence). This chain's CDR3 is CASSPSGNTEAFF. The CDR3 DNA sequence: TGTGCCAGTAGCCCCAGTGGGAACACTGAAGCTTTCTTT.

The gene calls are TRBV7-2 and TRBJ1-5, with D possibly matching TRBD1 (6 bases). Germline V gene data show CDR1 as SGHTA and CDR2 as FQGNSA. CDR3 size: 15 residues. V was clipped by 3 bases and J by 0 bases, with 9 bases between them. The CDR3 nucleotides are TGTGCCAGCAGCTTTTTGGACAGTAGCAATCAGCCCCAGCATTTT. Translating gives CASSFLDSSNQPQHF.

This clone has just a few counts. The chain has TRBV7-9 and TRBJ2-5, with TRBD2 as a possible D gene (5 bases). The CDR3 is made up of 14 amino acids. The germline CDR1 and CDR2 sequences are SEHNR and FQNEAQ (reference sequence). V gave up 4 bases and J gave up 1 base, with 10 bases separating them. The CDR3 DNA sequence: TGTGCCAGCAGCTCCGTGAGCGGCCAAGAGACCCAGTACTTC. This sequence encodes CASSSVSGQETQYF.

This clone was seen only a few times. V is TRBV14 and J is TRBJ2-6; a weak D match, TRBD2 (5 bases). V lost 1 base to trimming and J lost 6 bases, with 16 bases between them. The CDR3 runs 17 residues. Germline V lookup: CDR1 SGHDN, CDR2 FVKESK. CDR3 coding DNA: TGTGCCAGCAGCCAAGGGTCGGGTAGCCGGGAGGCCAACGTCCTGACTTTC. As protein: CASSQGSGSREANVLTF.

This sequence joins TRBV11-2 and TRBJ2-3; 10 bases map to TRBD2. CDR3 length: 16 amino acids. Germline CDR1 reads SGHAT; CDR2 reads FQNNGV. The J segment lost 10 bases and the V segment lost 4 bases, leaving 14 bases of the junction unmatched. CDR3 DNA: TGTGCCAGCAGCTCTCTTACTAGCGGGACGGTTCGGGCGCAGTATTTT. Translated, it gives CASSSLTSGTVRAQYF. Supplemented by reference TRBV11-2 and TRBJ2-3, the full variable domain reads EAGVAQSPRYKIIEKRQSVAFWCNPISGHATLYWYQQILGQGPKLLIQFQNNGVVDDSQLPKDRFSAERLKGVDSTLKIQPAKLEDSAVYLCASSSLTSGTVRAQYFGPGTRLTVL.

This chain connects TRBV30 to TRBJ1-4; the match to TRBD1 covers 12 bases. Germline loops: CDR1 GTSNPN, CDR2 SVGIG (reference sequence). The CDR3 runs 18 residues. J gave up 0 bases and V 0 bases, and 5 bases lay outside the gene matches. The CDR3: CAWSVKGTGGSTNEKLFF. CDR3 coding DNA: TGTGCCTGGAGTGTGAAAGGGACAGGGGGCTCAACTAATGAAAAACTGTTTTTT.

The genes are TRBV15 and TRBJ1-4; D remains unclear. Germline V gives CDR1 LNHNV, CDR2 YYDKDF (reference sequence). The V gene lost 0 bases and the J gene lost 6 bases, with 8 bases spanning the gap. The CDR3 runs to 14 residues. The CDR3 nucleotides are TGTGCCACCAGCAGAGATTTGGGCGATGAAAAACTGTTTTTT. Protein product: CATSRDLGDEKLFF.

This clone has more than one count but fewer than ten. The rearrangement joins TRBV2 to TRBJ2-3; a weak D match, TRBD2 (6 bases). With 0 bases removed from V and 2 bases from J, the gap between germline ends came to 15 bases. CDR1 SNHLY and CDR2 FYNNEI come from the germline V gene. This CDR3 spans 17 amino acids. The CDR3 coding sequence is TGTGCCAGCAGTGAAGCCTCCGGGACTGGCAACACAGATACGCAGTATTTT. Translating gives CASSEASGTGNTDTQYF.

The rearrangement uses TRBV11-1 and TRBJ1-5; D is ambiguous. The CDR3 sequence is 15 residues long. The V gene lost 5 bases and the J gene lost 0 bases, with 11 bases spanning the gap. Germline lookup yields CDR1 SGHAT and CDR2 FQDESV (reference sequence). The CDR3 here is CASSPTGYSNQPQHF. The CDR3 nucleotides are TGTGCCAGCAGCCCAACGGGTTATAGCAATCAGCCCCAGCATTTT.

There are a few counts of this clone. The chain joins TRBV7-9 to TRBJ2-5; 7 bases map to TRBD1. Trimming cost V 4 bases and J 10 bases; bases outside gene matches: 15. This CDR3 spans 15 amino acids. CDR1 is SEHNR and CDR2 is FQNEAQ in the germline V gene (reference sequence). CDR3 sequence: CASSSTGQTRDFQYF. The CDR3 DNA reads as TGTGCCAGCAGCTCAACGGGACAGACAAGAGATTTCCAGTACTTC. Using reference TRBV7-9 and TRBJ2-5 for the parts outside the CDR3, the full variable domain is DTGVSQNPRHKITKRGQNVTFRCDPISEHNRLYWYRQTLGQGPEFLTYFQNEAQLEKSRLLSDRFSAERPKGSFSTLEIQRTEQGDSAMYLCASSSTGQTRDFQYFGPGTRLLVL.

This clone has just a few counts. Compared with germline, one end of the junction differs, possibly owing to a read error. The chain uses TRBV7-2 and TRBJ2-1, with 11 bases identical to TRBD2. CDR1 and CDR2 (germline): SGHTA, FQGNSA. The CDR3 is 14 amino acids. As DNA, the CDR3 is TGCGCCAGCAGCCAAGGTCTAGCGGGAGGTGGGCAGTTCTTC. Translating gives CASSQGLAGGGQFF.

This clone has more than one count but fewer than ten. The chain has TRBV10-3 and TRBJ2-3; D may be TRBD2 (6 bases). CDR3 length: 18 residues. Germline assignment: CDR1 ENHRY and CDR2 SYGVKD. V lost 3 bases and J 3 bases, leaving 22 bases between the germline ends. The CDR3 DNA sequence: TGTGCCATCAGTGAAAATCCCAAGACACGGGAGAGGACAGATACGCAGTATTTT. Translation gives CAISENPKTRERTDTQYF.

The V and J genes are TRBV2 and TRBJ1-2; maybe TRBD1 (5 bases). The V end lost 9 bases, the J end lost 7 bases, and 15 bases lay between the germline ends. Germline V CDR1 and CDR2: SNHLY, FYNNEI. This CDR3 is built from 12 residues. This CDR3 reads CARRTISGGYTF. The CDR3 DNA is TGTGCCAGAAGGACAATTTCCGGTGGCTACACCTTC.

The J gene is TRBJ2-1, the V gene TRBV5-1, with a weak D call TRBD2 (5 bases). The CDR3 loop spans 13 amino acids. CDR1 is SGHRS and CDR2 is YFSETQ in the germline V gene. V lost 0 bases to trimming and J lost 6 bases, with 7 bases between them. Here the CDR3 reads CASSLGSGNEQFF. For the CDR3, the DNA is TGCGCCAGCAGCTTGGGGAGCGGCAATGAGCAGTTCTTC.

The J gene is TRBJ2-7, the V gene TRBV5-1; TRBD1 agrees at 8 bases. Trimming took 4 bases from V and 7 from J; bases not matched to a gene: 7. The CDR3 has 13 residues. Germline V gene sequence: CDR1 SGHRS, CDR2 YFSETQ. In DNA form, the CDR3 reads TGCGCCAGCAGCCGCGGACAGGGCGGAGAGCAGTACTTC. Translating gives CASSRGQGGEQYF.

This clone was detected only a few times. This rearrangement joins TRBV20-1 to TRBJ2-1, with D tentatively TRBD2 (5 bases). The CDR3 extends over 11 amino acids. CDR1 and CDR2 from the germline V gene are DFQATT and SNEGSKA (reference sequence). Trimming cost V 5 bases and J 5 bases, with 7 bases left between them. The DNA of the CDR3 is TGCAGTGCTCGGGGAGACAATGAGCAGTTCTTC. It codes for CSARGDNEQFF.

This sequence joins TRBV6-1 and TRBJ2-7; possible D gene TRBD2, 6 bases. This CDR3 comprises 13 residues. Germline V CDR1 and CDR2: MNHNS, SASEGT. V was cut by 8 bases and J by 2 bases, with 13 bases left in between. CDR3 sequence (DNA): TGTGCCAGCGAGACGCCGGGGGCCTACGAGCAGTACTTC. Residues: CASETPGAYEQYF.

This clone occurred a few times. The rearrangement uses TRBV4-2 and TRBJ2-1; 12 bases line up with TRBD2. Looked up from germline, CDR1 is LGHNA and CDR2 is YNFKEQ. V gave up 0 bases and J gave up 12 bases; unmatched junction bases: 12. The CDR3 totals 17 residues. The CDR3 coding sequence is TGTGCCAGCAGCCAAGAGAGGTTCCTAGCGGGAGGGATGGGGCAGTTCTTC. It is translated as CASSQERFLAGGMGQFF.

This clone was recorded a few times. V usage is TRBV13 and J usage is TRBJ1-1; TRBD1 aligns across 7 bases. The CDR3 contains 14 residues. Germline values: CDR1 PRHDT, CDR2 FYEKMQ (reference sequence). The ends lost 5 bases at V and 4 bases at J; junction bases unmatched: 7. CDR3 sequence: CASSPRGVATEAFF. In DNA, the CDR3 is TGTGCCAGCAGCCCCAGGGGGGTGGCCACTGAAGCTTTCTTT. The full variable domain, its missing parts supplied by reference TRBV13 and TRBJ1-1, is AAGVIQSPRHLIKEKRETATLKCYPIPRHDTVYWYQQGPGQDPQFLISFYEKMQSDKGSIPDRFSAQQFSDYHSELNMSSLELGDSALYFCASSPRGVATEAFFGQGTRLTVV.

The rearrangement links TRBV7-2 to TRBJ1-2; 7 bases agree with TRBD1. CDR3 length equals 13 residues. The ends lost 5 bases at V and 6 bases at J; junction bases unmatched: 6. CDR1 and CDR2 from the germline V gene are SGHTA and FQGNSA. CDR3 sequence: CASSPNQGDGYTF. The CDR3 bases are TGTGCCAGCAGCCCAAACCAGGGGGATGGCTACACCTTC.

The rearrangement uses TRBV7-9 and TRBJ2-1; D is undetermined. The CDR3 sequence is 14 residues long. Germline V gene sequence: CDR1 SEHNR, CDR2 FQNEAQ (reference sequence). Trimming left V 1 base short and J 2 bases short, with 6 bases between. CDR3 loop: CASSLVAAYNEQFF. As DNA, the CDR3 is TGTGCCAGCAGCTTAGTCGCAGCCTACAATGAGCAGTTCTTC. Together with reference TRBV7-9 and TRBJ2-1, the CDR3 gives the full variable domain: DTGVSQNPRHKITKRGQNVTFRCDPISEHNRLYWYRQTLGQGPEFLTYFQNEAQLEKSRLLSDRFSAERPKGSFSTLEIQRTEQGDSAMYLCASSLVAAYNEQFFGPGTRLTVL.

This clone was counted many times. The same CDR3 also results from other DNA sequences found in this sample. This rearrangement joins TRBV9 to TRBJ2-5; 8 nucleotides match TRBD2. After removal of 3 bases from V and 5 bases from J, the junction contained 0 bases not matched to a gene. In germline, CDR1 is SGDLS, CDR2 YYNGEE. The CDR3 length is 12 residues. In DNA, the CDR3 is TGTGCCAGCAGCGCGGGGGGGGAGACCCAGTACTTC. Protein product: CASSAGGETQYF. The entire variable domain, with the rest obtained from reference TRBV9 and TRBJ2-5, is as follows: DSGVTQTPKHLITATGQRVTLRCSPRSGDLSVYWYQQSLDQGLQFLIQYYNGEERAKGNILERFSAQQFPDLHSELNLSSLELGDSALYFCASSAGGETQYFGPGTRLLVL.

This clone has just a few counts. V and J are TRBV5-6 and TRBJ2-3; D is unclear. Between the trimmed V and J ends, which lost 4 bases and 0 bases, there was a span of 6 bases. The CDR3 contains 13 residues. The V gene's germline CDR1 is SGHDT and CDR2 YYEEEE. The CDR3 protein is CASSHRSTDTQYF. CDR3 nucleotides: TGTGCCAGCAGCCACAGAAGCACAGATACGCAGTATTTT.

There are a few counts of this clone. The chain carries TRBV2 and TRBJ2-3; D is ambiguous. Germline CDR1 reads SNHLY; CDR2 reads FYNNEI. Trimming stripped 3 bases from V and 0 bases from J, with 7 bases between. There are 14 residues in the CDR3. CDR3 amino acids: CASSELESTDTQYF. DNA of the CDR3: TGTGCCAGCAGTGAGCTAGAGAGCACAGATACGCAGTATTTT.

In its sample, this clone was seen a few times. CDR3 region: CASSPRAGLDTDTQYF. CDR3 DNA: TGCGCCAGCAGCCCTCGGGCGGGACTCGACACAGATACGCAGTATTTT. The chain links TRBV4-3 to TRBJ2-3; D possibly corresponds to TRBD2 (6 bases). Germline V gives CDR1 LGHNA, CDR2 YSLEER. V dropped 4 bases and J dropped 2 bases, with 16 bases sitting between them. The CDR3 has 16 amino acids.

CDR3 DNA: TGTGCCAGCAAGGCGGGAGAAGAGTATGAGCAGTTCTTC. As protein: CASKAGEEYEQFF. The gene calls are TRBV4-2 and TRBJ2-1; 7 bases match TRBD2. Germline V gives CDR1 LGHNA, CDR2 YNFKEQ. The CDR3 totals 13 residues. Trimming at V came to 7 bases and at J to 8 bases, leaving 8 bases not matched to a gene.

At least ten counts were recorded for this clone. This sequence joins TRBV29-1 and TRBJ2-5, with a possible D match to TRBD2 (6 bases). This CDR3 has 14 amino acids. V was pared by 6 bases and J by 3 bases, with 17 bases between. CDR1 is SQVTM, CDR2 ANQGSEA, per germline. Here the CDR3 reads CSVEVPGLKETQYF. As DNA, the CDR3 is TGCAGCGTCGAGGTTCCGGGACTCAAAGAGACCCAGTACTTC.